The rows below give T cell receptor beta chains drawn from one sample of a study of shared clonotypes between healthy human individuals. Clones were read by immunoSEQ multiplex PCR, and TCRdb kept only the in-frame ones, dropping some. The sample includes more than 900,000 clones, about four fifths seen only once; the top ten take roughly 0.61%. The sample taken for sequencing was memory CD4+ T cells from PBMCs. The receptors shown here come from a man aged 18 to 29 in good health. Some clones in this sample may be carry-over from other donors' samples. Both conserved end residues are part of each CDR3. A D gene is named only where the DNA matches it firmly. Size is stated for part of the rows, as once, few or many counts, or as a class when the clone is expanded.

CDR3nt	CDR3aa	abundance	d_gene	j_gene	v_gene
TGTGCCAGCAGCCAAGAAACGGGGGGCGAGGACGGGGAGCTGTTTTTT	CASSQETGGEDGELFF	-	-	TRBJ2-2	TRBV4-2
TGTGCCAGCTCACCAGGGCGGCCGGCCTCTGGAAACACCATATATTTT	CASSPGRPASGNTIYF	few	-	TRBJ1-3	TRBV18
TGTGCCAGCAGCATAGGGACGGGGAGCGGGGAGCTGTTTTTT	CASSIGTGSGELFF	-	-	TRBJ2-2	TRBV11-3
TGTGCCAGCTCACCGTCGGGGATGAGGAACACTGAAGCTTTCTTT	CASSPSGMRNTEAFF	-	-	TRBJ1-1	TRBV18
TGTGCCAGCAGCCTCGGGACAGGGGGAAACACCATATATTTT	CASSLGTGGNTIYF	few	TRBD1	TRBJ1-3	TRBV11-2
TGTGCCAGCAGACCAACCTTCAGAAACACCATATATTTT	CASRPTFRNTIYF	-	-	TRBJ1-3	TRBV28
TGCGCCAGCAGTGAGCGCAGGGTGCGGAACGAGCAGTACTTC	CASSERRVRNEQYF	-	-	TRBJ2-7	TRBV10-2
TGTGCCAGCAGTTCCCCGGGGAGGAACAGGTACGAGCAGTACTTC	CASSSPGRNRYEQYF	once	-	TRBJ2-7	TRBV28
TGTGCCTGGGGTCTAAATGAAAAACTGTTTTTT	CAWGLNEKLFF	-	-	TRBJ1-4	TRBV30
TGTGCCAGCAGCTTAAGACAGGGCCCTGGAAACACCATATATTTT	CASSLRQGPGNTIYF	-	TRBD1	TRBJ1-3	TRBV7-9
TGTGCCAGCAGCTTAGCGCTCCAGGGAAGGGAAAAACTGTTTTTT	CASSLALQGREKLFF	-	-	TRBJ1-4	TRBV7-9
TGTGCCAGCTCCCCGGGACTAGCGGGACCCAATGAGCAGTTCTTC	CASSPGLAGPNEQFF	-	TRBD2	TRBJ2-1	TRBV18
TGTGCCAGCTCACCCTCGACAGGGGGCGACTATGGCTACACCTTC	CASSPSTGGDYGYTF	-	TRBD1	TRBJ1-2	TRBV18
TGTGCCAGCAGCTTATCCGGGACTGGCAATGAGCAGTTCTTC	CASSLSGTGNEQFF	-	-	TRBJ2-1	TRBV11-3
TGTGCCACCAGCAGAGATCCAACTAGTGAAGCTTTCTTT	CATSRDPTSEAFF	-	-	TRBJ1-1	TRBV15
TGTGCCAGCAGCGCCAGACAGGGATCGGCGGGCCCAAGCGGCTACACCTTC	CASSARQGSAGPSGYTF	-	TRBD1	TRBJ1-2	TRBV5-4
TGTGCCAGCCGGCGTGGACAGGGGGCCGCCGGGGAGCTGTTTTTT	CASRRGQGAAGELFF	-	TRBD1	TRBJ2-2	TRBV7-7
TGTGCTTTCTCAAGGCAGGCGAACACCGGGGAGCTGTTTTTT	CAFSRQANTGELFF	-	-	TRBJ2-2	TRBV30
TGTGCCACACGGGACAGGGGGGGAAGAAGCAATCAGCCCCAGCATTTT	CATRDRGGRSNQPQHF	-	TRBD1	TRBJ1-5	TRBV10-3
TGTGCCAGCAGCCCTGGGACAGGGAAATTAGGACAAGAGACCCAGTACTTC	CASSPGTGKLGQETQYF	-	TRBD1	TRBJ2-5	TRBV7-9
TGCGCCAGCAGCACCAGTGAGGGAGTCGGGGAGCAGTACTTC	CASSTSEGVGEQYF	-	-	TRBJ2-7	TRBV5-1
TGTGCCAGCAGCAATAAGGCGGATGGAAACACCATATATTTT	CASSNKADGNTIYF	few	-	TRBJ1-3	TRBV7-6
TGTGCCAGCAGTCGGGGGGTCCACGAGCAGTACTTC	CASSRGVHEQYF	few	TRBD2	TRBJ2-7	TRBV2
TGTGCCAGCAGCTCAATGGGCCACTACAATGAGCAGTTCTTC	CASSSMGHYNEQFF	-	-	TRBJ2-1	TRBV11-2
TGCGCCAGCACCATGGAGGGAGGGCCCTACGAGCAGTACTTC	CASTMEGGPYEQYF	-	TRBD2	TRBJ2-7	TRBV5-1
TGTGCCAGCAGCGTGGGGGACCGTCCGTACCAAGAGACCCAGTACTTC	CASSVGDRPYQETQYF	-	-	TRBJ2-5	TRBV9
TGTGCCAGCAGTCCGGGCGGGGGGAGCATTCAGTACTTC	CASSPGGGSIQYF	-	TRBD2	TRBJ2-4	TRBV6-5
TGTGCCAGCAGCTTAGCGCGGACTAGCATTTCCTACAATGAGCAGTTCTTC	CASSLARTSISYNEQFF	-	TRBD2	TRBJ2-1	TRBV7-8
TGTGCCAGCAGCTTAAGCGGACTAGCGGGAGGTAGTGATACGCAGTATTTT	CASSLSGLAGGSDTQYF	few	TRBD2	TRBJ2-3	TRBV11-2
TGTGCCACTAGACTAGCGGGTGGGGAGCAGTACTTC	CATRLAGGEQYF	many	TRBD2	TRBJ2-7	TRBV10-3
TGTGCCAGCGGGAAGCGGGGGCGGAGTGGAAACGAGCAGTACTTC	CASGKRGRSGNEQYF	-	TRBD2	TRBJ2-7	TRBV2
TGTGCCAGCAGCTTATTAGCCGGGCGGCTCACCGGGGAGCTGTTTTTT	CASSLLAGRLTGELFF	-	-	TRBJ2-2	TRBV11-2
TGCGCCAGCAGCTTGGACCGGGTTCCAGAGACCCAGTACTTC	CASSLDRVPETQYF	-	-	TRBJ2-5	TRBV5-1
TGTGCCAGCTCACGTCAAGAGACCCAGTACTTC	CASSRQETQYF	-	-	TRBJ2-5	TRBV18
TGTGCCAGCACCTTAGGACAGGGGAAGGACACTGAAGCTTTCTTT	CASTLGQGKDTEAFF	-	TRBD1	TRBJ1-1	TRBV11-1
TGTGCCAGCAGTGATTCCCCTCAAGAGACCCAGTACTTC	CASSDSPQETQYF	-	-	TRBJ2-5	TRBV2
TGTGCCAGCAGCCGCCGAGCGGGATTGAGTAGTGCAGATACGCAGTATTTT	CASSRRAGLSSADTQYF	-	TRBD2	TRBJ2-3	TRBV7-2
TGTGCCATCAGTGACCCCCAGGGGGGACGGAATGAGCAGTTCTTC	CAISDPQGGRNEQFF	-	-	TRBJ2-1	TRBV10-3
TGTGCCAGCAGTAGACCCGGGACATCCACAGATACGCAGTATTTT	CASSRPGTSTDTQYF	-	-	TRBJ2-3	TRBV28
TGCGCCAGCAGCGAGGCGGGGGGCTACTCTGGAAACACCATATATTTT	CASSEAGGYSGNTIYF	-	-	TRBJ1-3	TRBV5-1
TGTGCCAGCAGTCAGACAGGGGCCCCGGAGACCCAGTACTTC	CASSQTGAPETQYF	-	TRBD1	TRBJ2-5	TRBV2
TGTGCCAGCGGGGTGGGGACAGCGAACACCGGGGAGCTGTTTTTT	CASGVGTANTGELFF	-	TRBD1	TRBJ2-2	TRBV7-3
TGTGCCAGCAGCCAAAATGACAGGGATGGAAACACCATATATTTT	CASSQNDRDGNTIYF	-	TRBD1	TRBJ1-3	TRBV4-2
TGTGCCAGCTTACGATCAAATGGGGAGACCCAGTACTTC	CASLRSNGETQYF	-	-	TRBJ2-5	TRBV18
TGTGCCAGCAGCCGCGTATCCTACGAGCAGTACTTC	CASSRVSYEQYF	-	-	TRBJ2-7	TRBV6-6
TGTGCCAGTAGTATGGAACAGGGTAGGCGGCAGTACTTC	CASSMEQGRRQYF	-	-	TRBJ2-7	TRBV19
TGTGCCAGCAGCTACTCGAGTGGGGTGATGCCCTCCTACGAGCAGTACTTC	CASSYSSGVMPSYEQYF	-	-	TRBJ2-7	TRBV4-2
TGTGCCAGCAGTGGCACTTCCCCCTTCCAGCCCCAGCATTTT	CASSGTSPFQPQHF	-	-	TRBJ1-5	TRBV6-1
TGCGCCAGCAGCTTGGTCCTAGCGAGAGTCAATGAGCAGTTCTTC	CASSLVLARVNEQFF	-	-	TRBJ2-1	TRBV5-1
TGTGCCAGCAGTCAGACTTACGAGCAGTACTTC	CASSQTYEQYF	-	-	TRBJ2-7	TRBV6-1
TGCGCCAGCAGCCCTTCTTTTGGAGGGCCCCGAGCTAACTATGGCTACACCTTC	CASSPSFGGPRANYGYTF	-	-	TRBJ1-2	TRBV5-1
TGTGCCAGCAGGAGGATGGACCTCTTTACCCCCCCCGCGTACGAGCAGTACTTC	CASRRMDLFTPPAYEQYF	-	-	TRBJ2-7	TRBV14
TGTGCCAGCTCACCACGGTTTATAGGAGCAGGGATCCTTGAAGATACGCAGTATTTT	CASSPRFIGAGILEDTQYF	-	-	TRBJ2-3	TRBV18
TGTGCCACCAGCAGAGGGATTATCGACACTGAAGCTTTCTTT	CATSRGIIDTEAFF	-	-	TRBJ1-1	TRBV15